This T cell receptor (beta chain) comes out of a study of control samples from healthy donors and cancer patients. The CDR3 runs 13 residues. V lost 4 bases and J 3 bases, leaving 10 bases between the germline ends. Per germline, CDR1 SGHNT and CDR2 YYREEE (reference sequence). This clone has a handful of counts. This table comes from immunoSEQ multiplex PCR, and its TCRdb copy is limited to in-frame clones, with some not included. Of 350,000 to 450,000 clones in the sample, about 93% were seen once. The chain uses TRBV5-4 and TRBJ1-1; D gene uncertain. Material for sequencing was PBMCs. The TCR was taken from a middle-aged man with head and neck cancer. For the CDR3, the DNA is TGTGCCAGCAGCCCCGAAATTGACACTGAAGCTTTCTTT. This encodes CASSPEIDTEAFF.